These 17 T cell receptor beta chains came from one sample sequenced in a study of vaccination and CD4 T cells after COVID-19. Once obtained from cultured CD4+ T cells, the DNA was sequenced using the Oncomine TCR Beta short-read assay. TCRdb used MiXCR to reprocess the PCR reads, holding one entry per CDR3 protein. Seen here are about 14,000 distinct CDR3 sequences, more than 55% observed once, and the top ten hold roughly 19%. These receptors are not linked to any known antigen. Treatment specified: approximately nine-day PBMC culture with coronavirus spike peptide pools or control peptides (ViraFEST assay). The sequencing input was CD4+ T cells from blood, cultured in vitro. The receptor set was obtained from a human donor who had recovered from COVID-19.

This clonotype has just a few counts. The rearrangement uses TRBV27 and TRBJ2-3, with 12 bases lining up with TRBD2. Germline values: CDR1 MNHEY, CDR2 SMNVEV (reference sequence). This CDR3 has 16 amino acids. V gave up 2 bases and J gave up 5 bases; unmatched junction bases: 5. In nucleotides, the CDR3 is TGTGCCAGCAGTTTAGGACTAGCGGGATGGGGAGATACGCAGTATTTT. The encoded protein is CASSLGLAGWGDTQYF.

This chain joins TRBV19 and TRBJ2-5; the match to TRBD2 covers 12 bases. The CDR3 sequence is 18 residues long. V was clipped by 6 bases and J by 5 bases; unmatched bases: 16. Germline V gene sequence: CDR1 LNHDA, CDR2 SQIVND (reference sequence). CDR3 sequence: CASSPSRLAGDGLETQYF. The CDR3 coding sequence is TGTGCCAGTAGCCCCTCAAGACTAGCGGGAGACGGGTTGGAGACCCAGTACTTC.

The V and J genes are TRBV7-3 and TRBJ2-6; 7 bases are shared with TRBD1. The CDR3 extends over 15 amino acids. Per germline, CDR1 SGHTA and CDR2 FQGTGA. Trimming cost V 3 bases and J 3 bases; bases outside gene matches: 2. CDR3: CASSFSGGGANVLTF. DNA of the CDR3: TGTGCCAGCAGCTTTTCAGGGGGTGGGGCCAACGTCCTGACTTTC. Looking up the rest from reference TRBV7-3 and TRBJ2-6 gives the full variable domain: GAGVSQTPSNKVTEKGKYVELRCDPISGHTALYWYRQSLGQGPEFLIYFQGTGAADDSGLPNDRFFAVRPEGSVSTLKIQRTERGDSAVYLCASSFSGGGANVLTFGAGSRLTVL.

This sequence joins TRBV11-3 and TRBJ2-7, with TRBD1 matching 7 bases. V was pared by 6 bases and J by 0 bases, with 11 bases of the junction left unmatched. The CDR3 runs 16 residues. Germline V gives CDR1 SGHNT, CDR2 YENEEA. The CDR3 reads CASSPRDSTFSYEQYF. CDR3 DNA: TGTGCCAGCAGTCCTAGGGACAGCACTTTCTCCTACGAGCAGTACTTC.

This clonotype was observed once. V is TRBV7-2 and J is TRBJ2-7, with 10 positions matching TRBD1. V lost 5 bases, J lost 7 bases, and 11 bases stayed unmatched. The CDR3 runs to 15 residues. Germline-derived CDR1 and CDR2 are SGHTA and FQGNSA. The CDR3 sequence: CASSPDRGMAIEQYF. The CDR3 nucleotides are TGTGCCAGCAGCCCGGACAGGGGGATGGCTATAGAGCAGTACTTC.

The chain is built from TRBV27 and TRBJ1-3; no reliable D call. This CDR3 comprises 13 residues. Deletions cut 5 bases from V and 4 bases from J, with 9 bases between. Germline loops: CDR1 MNHEY, CDR2 SMNVEV (reference sequence). CDR3 sequence reads: CASSPLIGNTIYF. CDR3 nucleotide sequence: TGTGCCAGCAGTCCCTTGATCGGAAACACCATATATTTT.

The V and J genes are TRBV20-1 and TRBJ1-6; 7 bases match TRBD1. The germline CDR1 and CDR2 sequences are DFQATT and SNEGSKA (reference sequence). Losses at the gene ends were 2 bases for V and 6 bases for J; bases not matched to a gene: 10. CDR3 length: 16 amino acids. The CDR3 sequence is CSARPLSGTVNSPLHF. In DNA form, the CDR3 reads TGCAGTGCTAGACCTCTATCCGGGACAGTTAATTCACCCCTCCACTTT.

The chain recombines TRBV19 with TRBJ1-2, with D unclear. Germline V gene sequence: CDR1 LNHDA, CDR2 SQIVND (reference sequence). The ends were cut back, 0 bases at V and 3 bases at J, with 5 bases in the middle. The CDR3 loop spans 13 amino acids. In DNA, the CDR3 is TGTGCCAGTAGTATAGAGACCTACTATGGCTACACCTTC. This encodes CASSIETYYGYTF.

The V gene is TRBV27, the J gene TRBJ1-5; D remains ambiguous. The CDR3 length is 16 residues. The germline CDR1 and CDR2 sequences are MNHEY and SMNVEV (reference sequence). Deletions cut 5 bases from V and 3 bases from J, with 17 bases between. The CDR3 region is CASSPSWEGYNQPQHF. The DNA of the CDR3 is TGTGCCAGCAGTCCTTCTTGGGAGGGTTACAATCAGCCCCAGCATTTT.

This rearrangement joins TRBV27 to TRBJ2-3, with TRBD2 matching over 12 bases. Germline CDR1 MNHEY, CDR2 SMNVEV (reference sequence). The CDR3 contains 18 residues. The V and J ends lost 0 bases and 1 base, in that order; junction bases with no gene match: 5. The CDR3 is CASSLSTASGRGTDTQYF. For the CDR3, the DNA is TGTGCCAGCAGTTTATCGACGGCTAGCGGGAGGGGCACAGATACGCAGTATTTT.

V is TRBV2 and J is TRBJ1-2; D unclear. V dropped 7 bases and J dropped 4 bases, with 16 bases sitting between them. Germline-derived CDR1 and CDR2 are SNHLY and FYNNEI. The CDR3 consists of 14 residues. CDR3 in DNA: TGTGCCAGCACGATTATAGACAATGCCTATGGCTACACCTTC. Amino acids: CASTIIDNAYGYTF.

The chain's CDR3 is CASSPSLGRQYNSPLHF. The CDR3 DNA follows: TGTGCCAGCAGCCCGAGCTTGGGGCGACAGTATAATTCACCCCTCCACTTT. The chain has TRBV9 and TRBJ1-6, with D maybe TRBD1 (5 bases). This CDR3 has 17 residues. Germline values: CDR1 SGDLS, CDR2 YYNGEE. V was shortened by 4 bases and J by 4 bases, with 18 bases between the two germline ends.

A few counts support this clonotype. The gene calls are TRBV20-1 and TRBJ2-7; the D is unclear. CDR3 length: 11 residues. Trimming took off 7 bases at V and 9 bases at J, with 16 bases between the two ends. Germline CDR1 is DFQATT and CDR2 is SNEGSKA (reference sequence). CDR3 sequence (DNA): TGCAGTGGTTTAGCAACAGCCGGGCAGTACTTC. This gives the protein CSGLATAGQYF.

The V and J genes are TRBV7-2 and TRBJ1-5; maybe TRBD1 (5 bases). Germline assignment: CDR1 SGHTA and CDR2 FQGNSA. The V end lost 7 bases, the J end lost 3 bases, and 13 bases lay between the germline ends. The CDR3 contains 14 residues. The CDR3 here is CASTRDAVNQPQHF. The CDR3 bases are TGTGCCAGCACCCGGGACGCCGTCAATCAGCCCCAGCATTTT.

The rearrangement joins TRBV5-1 to TRBJ1-2; D is uncertain. CDR3 size: 14 residues. Germline V gene data show CDR1 as SGHRS and CDR2 as YFSETQ. V dropped 3 bases and J dropped 5 bases, with 14 bases sitting between them. The CDR3 sequence is CASSYLEGIYGYTF. DNA of the CDR3: TGCGCCAGCAGCTACTTAGAGGGCATTTATGGCTACACCTTC.

The chain employs TRBV7-2 and TRBJ1-1; D call uncertain. This CDR3 is built from 13 residues. Germline V gene lookup returns CDR1 SGHTA and CDR2 FQGNSA. With 5 bases removed from V and 5 bases from J, the gap between germline ends came to 12 bases. CDR3 bases: TGTGCCAGCAGCCCGGCGGGGAGGACTGAAGCTTTCTTT. This encodes CASSPAGRTEAFF.

The chain couples TRBV6-1 to TRBJ2-4; 12 bases match TRBD2. V lost 6 bases, J lost 8 bases, and 5 bases stayed unmatched. CDR3 length: 14 residues. Per germline, CDR1 MNHNS and CDR2 SASEGT. CDR3 DNA: TGTGCCAGCAGGGTCACTAGCGGGGGGTACATTCAGTACTTC. Amino acids: CASRVTSGGYIQYF.